One sample yielded the 29 T cell receptor beta chains listed below, sequenced in a study of blood T cell repertoires in COVID-19 (dated by TCRdb to 2018 to 2021). The library was made by the immunoSEQ multiplex PCR assay. In its TCRdb copy, this immuneACCESS table keeps in-frame sequences only and misses some clones. Where compared with another copy, unresolved V genes explain less than half of these, and the others have no known cause. Recorded for this sample are about 120,000 clones; over 75% of them occurred a single time. The ten largest clones capture 2% to 3% of the sample. Sample: peripheral blood. Receptor source: a man aged 50 to 60 with acute or convalescent COVID-19.

V and J are TRBV5-8 and TRBJ2-7, with D perhaps TRBD1 (5 bases). V lost 4 bases and J lost 3, with 14 bases in between. Germline V gene sequence: CDR1 SGHTS, CDR2 YDEGEE. The CDR3 is 14 amino acids. The CDR3 nucleotides read TGTGCCAGCAGCCTACCCGACAGATTCTACGAGCAGTACTTC. Protein sequence: CASSLPDRFYEQYF.

The rearrangement uses TRBV30 and TRBJ2-1, with a possible D match to TRBD2 (5 bases). V was pared by 3 bases and J by 9 bases, with 9 bases between. Germline V gene data show CDR1 as GTSNPN and CDR2 as SVGIG (reference sequence). The CDR3 loop spans 11 amino acids. CDR3 sequence reads: CAWRLGSEQFF. CDR3 DNA: TGTGCCTGGAGGCTAGGGAGTGAGCAGTTCTTC. The full variable domain, with the rest looked up from reference TRBV30 and TRBJ2-1, is SQTIHQWPATLVQPVGSPLSLECTVEGTSNPNLYWYRQAAGRGLQLLFYSVGIGQISSEVPQNLSASRPQDRQFILSSKKLLLSDSGFYLCAWRLGSEQFFGPGTRLTVL.

This chain joins TRBV6-5 and TRBJ1-2; 10 positions agree with TRBD1. CDR3 length equals 16 residues. The germline gives CDR1 MNHEY, CDR2 SVGAGI. Trimming removed 4 bases from V and 2 bases from J; junction bases left unmatched: 7. The CDR3 coding sequence is TGTGCCAGCAGTTCGACAGGGGGCATGCGGAACTATGGCTACACCTTC. As protein: CASSSTGGMRNYGYTF.

A single count supports this clone. The chain links TRBV7-8 to TRBJ2-2, with 8 nucleotides matching TRBD1. The CDR3 loop spans 16 amino acids. The V gene end was trimmed by 4 bases and the J gene end by 5 bases; junction bases not matched to a gene: 9. CDR1 and CDR2 (germline): SGHVS, FQNEAQ. The CDR3 DNA sequence: TGTGCCAGCAGCTCAATCGACAGGGGAACGACCGGGGAGCTGTTTTTT. This sequence encodes CASSSIDRGTTGELFF.

The J gene is TRBJ2-3, the V gene TRBV10-3, with a possible D match to TRBD1 (5 bases). The V gene's germline CDR1 is ENHRY and CDR2 SYGVKD. This CDR3 spans 13 amino acids. V was shortened by 6 bases and J by 3 bases, with 10 bases between the two germline ends. CDR3 DNA: TGTGCCATCAGCCATAGGGGAACAGATACGCAGTATTTT. The encoded protein is CAISHRGTDTQYF.

This clone was seen a single time. V is TRBV27 and J is TRBJ2-1; 8 nucleotides line up with TRBD2. V shed 3 bases, J shed 7 bases, and the junction held 17 bases outside the gene matches. The CDR3 length is 18 residues. The germline V gene encodes CDR1 MNHEY and CDR2 SMNVEV (reference sequence). In nucleotides, the CDR3 is TGTGCCAGCAGTTTTCAAACTCTCACACCACGGGGGGGGAATGAGCAGTTCTTC. Protein: CASSFQTLTPRGGNEQFF.

Here the CDR3 reads CASNPQGAQYEQYF. The DNA of the CDR3 is TGCGCCAGCAACCCACAGGGGGCCCAATACGAGCAGTACTTC. The genes are TRBV10-2 and TRBJ2-7; 9 bases match TRBD1. The germline V gene has CDR1 WSHSY and CDR2 SAAADI. With 7 bases clipped from V and 4 bases from J, the junction kept 8 bases outside the gene matches. The CDR3 length is 14 residues.

The rearrangement uses TRBV11-3 and TRBJ2-1; 12 nucleotides match TRBD2. The V segment lost 1 base and the J segment 5 bases; nucleotides outside the gene matches: 3. The CDR3 runs to 16 residues. From germline, CDR1 is SGHNT and CDR2 YENEEA. CDR3 sequence (DNA): TGTGCCAGCAGCTTAGCGACTAGCGGGGGTCACAATGAGCAGTTCTTC. It encodes CASSLATSGGHNEQFF.

J is TRBJ1-6 and V is TRBV24-1; D perhaps matches TRBD1 (6 bases). This CDR3 has 16 amino acids. V lost 4 bases and J 2 bases, leaving 11 bases between the germline ends. Looked up from germline, CDR1 is KGHDR and CDR2 is SFDVKD. CDR3 sequence reads: CATSDRGGPYNSPLHF. The CDR3, as DNA: TGTGCCACCAGTGACCGAGGGGGTCCCTATAATTCACCCCTCCACTTT.

The chain uses TRBV7-9 and TRBJ2-1; D might be TRBD1 (6 bases). The CDR3 runs 16 residues. V shed 1 base and J shed 1 base, with 11 bases lying between them. Germline CDR1 reads SEHNR; CDR2 reads FQNEAQ (reference sequence). CDR3 residues: CASSLVTGLSYNEQFF. Here the CDR3 DNA reads TGTGCCAGCAGCTTAGTTACAGGGCTTTCCTACAATGAGCAGTTCTTC.

V is TRBV5-1 and J is TRBJ1-3, with a tentative D call TRBD1 (6 bases). Germline CDR1 and CDR2: SGHRS and YFSETQ. The CDR3 runs to 14 residues. Between the trimmed V and J ends, which lost 4 bases and 0 bases, there was a span of 8 bases. CDR3 in amino acids: CASSEQGSGNTIYF. As DNA, the CDR3 is TGCGCCAGCAGCGAACAGGGCTCTGGAAACACCATATATTTT.

The chain has TRBV2 and TRBJ2-3; the D gene is possibly TRBD1 (5 bases). The V gene's germline CDR1 is SNHLY and CDR2 FYNNEI. This CDR3 is built from 12 residues. V was shortened by 9 bases and J by 4 bases, with 11 bases between the two germline ends. CDR3 region: CASAGNPDTQYF. The CDR3 DNA is TGTGCCAGTGCAGGGAACCCAGATACGCAGTATTTT.

J is TRBJ2-3 and V is TRBV29-1; 7 nucleotides line up with TRBD1. V was clipped by 4 bases and J by 4 bases; unmatched bases: 8. The CDR3 consists of 14 residues. CDR1 and CDR2 from the germline V gene are SQVTM and ANQGSEA. CDR3: CSVVDRVGADTQYF. The CDR3 region has the DNA TGCAGCGTTGTAGACAGGGTGGGTGCAGATACGCAGTATTTT.

The CDR3 protein is CASSETRGWVYGYTF. CDR3 DNA sequence: TGTGCCAGCAGTGAGACGAGAGGGTGGGTCTATGGCTACACCTTC. The chain is built from TRBV2 and TRBJ1-2; D remains unclear. V gave up 3 bases and J gave up 4 bases, with 15 bases separating them. This CDR3 contains 15 residues. Germline loops: CDR1 SNHLY, CDR2 FYNNEI.

V usage is TRBV7-8 and J usage is TRBJ2-1; TRBD1 matches 7 bases. The CDR3 covers 15 residues. Germline values: CDR1 SGHVS, CDR2 FQNEAQ. The V gene end was trimmed by 5 bases and the J gene end by 4 bases; junction bases not matched to a gene: 8. The CDR3 DNA sequence: TGTGCCAGCAGCCCTAAGGACAGGATTTACAATGAGCAGTTCTTC. This sequence encodes CASSPKDRIYNEQFF.

The chain combines TRBV28 with TRBJ1-4; D gene ambiguous. V shed 3 bases and J shed 7 bases, with 18 bases lying between them. CDR3 length: 16 amino acids. Germline CDR1 is MDHEN and CDR2 is SYDVKM. The CDR3 protein is CASSFRPHLGGEKLFF. DNA of the CDR3: TGTGCCAGCAGTTTCCGGCCCCACCTCGGAGGTGAAAAACTGTTTTTT.

The V call is TRBV4-2, the J call TRBJ1-4, with TRBD1 as a possible D gene (6 bases). Germline-derived CDR1 and CDR2 are LGHNA and YNFKEQ. The ends were cut back, 1 base at V and 8 bases at J, with 11 bases in the middle. The CDR3 consists of 14 residues. The CDR3 here is CASSQGGRGEKLFF. In DNA form, the CDR3 reads TGTGCCAGCAGCCAAGGGGGCAGGGGAGAAAAACTGTTTTTT.

The rearrangement uses TRBV6-2 or TRBV6-3 and TRBJ1-5; weak D call: TRBD1 (5 bases). Between the trimmed V and J ends, which lost 4 bases and 7 bases, there was a span of 11 bases. The germline V gene encodes CDR1 MNHEY and CDR2 SVGEGT. The CDR3 covers 13 residues. CDR3 sequence reads: CASSLGVRQPQHF. The CDR3 region has the DNA TGTGCCAGCAGTTTAGGGGTTCGGCAGCCCCAGCATTTT.

This chain connects TRBV9 to TRBJ2-7; a weak D match, TRBD1 (6 bases). CDR3 length equals 17 residues. Germline V gives CDR1 SGDLS, CDR2 YYNGEE. V lost 4 bases, J lost 5 bases, and 25 bases lay in between. The CDR3 reads CASSPRGGGRLGDEQYF. Here the CDR3 DNA reads TGTGCCAGCAGCCCCCGAGGGGGTGGACGGCTGGGGGACGAGCAGTACTTC.

This chain links TRBV9 with TRBJ2-3; D ambiguous. The CDR3 is 14 residues long. The V gene lost 2 bases and the J gene lost 3 bases, with 10 bases spanning the gap. Germline V gene sequence: CDR1 SGDLS, CDR2 YYNGEE. CDR3 sequence: CASSVYDRTDTQYF. CDR3 DNA sequence: TGTGCCAGCAGCGTCTACGATCGAACAGATACGCAGTATTTT.

The CDR3 sequence is CASRGTGSDTQYF. The CDR3 region has the DNA TGTGCCAGCAGAGGGACAGGGTCAGATACGCAGTATTTT. The V call is TRBV28, the J call TRBJ2-3; 9 positions agree with TRBD1. CDR1 is MDHEN, CDR2 SYDVKM, per germline. This CDR3 has 13 residues. The junction had 2 bases not matched to a gene; V was cut back by 6 bases and J by 4 bases.

The chain combines TRBV28 with TRBJ1-4, with D hard to call. V was shortened by 6 bases and J by 5 bases, with 13 bases between the two germline ends. The germline gives CDR1 MDHEN, CDR2 SYDVKM. The CDR3 loop spans 14 amino acids. CDR3 DNA sequence: TGTGCCAGCAGACTCGGTGGAGAGAATGAAAAACTGTTTTTT. It specifies CASRLGGENEKLFF.

This chain connects TRBV28 to TRBJ1-1; possibly TRBD1 for D (6 bases). Trimming stripped 4 bases from V and 10 bases from J, with 13 bases between. The CDR3 loop spans 12 amino acids. From germline, CDR1 is MDHEN and CDR2 SYDVKM. CDR3 coding DNA: TGTGCCAGCAGTTACAGGGAAAAGGGAGCTTTCTTT. It encodes CASSYREKGAFF.

The count of this clone is one. The V and J genes are TRBV6-4 and TRBJ2-1, with 8 bases lining up with TRBD2. The V gene's germline CDR1 is MRHNA and CDR2 SNTAGT. The CDR3 sequence is 15 residues long. Trimming removed 3 bases from V and 7 bases from J; junction bases left unmatched: 8. The CDR3 loop reads CASSDRQIAGNEQFF. CDR3 bases: TGTGCCAGCAGTGATAGACAGATAGCGGGGAATGAGCAGTTCTTC.

J is TRBJ2-1 and V is TRBV7-3; D might be TRBD1 (6 bases). CDR1 and CDR2 from the germline V gene are SGHTA and FQGTGA. Trimming removed 2 bases from V and 8 bases from J, with 16 bases in between. The CDR3 contains 15 residues. In DNA form, the CDR3 reads TGTGCCAGCAGCTTAGAAAACAGGGAACTCGATGAGCAGTTCTTC. Translation gives CASSLENRELDEQFF.

This rearrangement joins TRBV6-5 to TRBJ1-2, with D possibly being TRBD1 (5 bases). The CDR3 sequence is 14 residues long. V shed 6 bases and J shed 3 bases, with 14 bases lying between them. Germline V gene data show CDR1 as MNHEY and CDR2 as SVGAGI. The CDR3 DNA follows: TGTGCCAGCAGCCCCCAAGACAGCTACTATGGCTACACCTTC. Encoded protein: CASSPQDSYYGYTF.

The chain has TRBV4-1 and TRBJ2-5; D is uncertain. The CDR3 is 12 residues long. The V and J ends lost 0 bases and 5 bases respectively, with 4 bases between them. Germline V lookup: CDR1 MGHRA, CDR2 YSYEKL. CDR3 in amino acids: CASSQDSETQYF. As DNA, the CDR3 is TGCGCCAGCAGCCAAGATTCGGAGACCCAGTACTTC.

This chain links TRBV3-1 (or the pseudogene TRBV3-2) with TRBJ2-3; the match to TRBD1 covers 7 bases. This CDR3 is 16 amino acids long. Trimming took 2 bases from V and 6 from J; bases not matched to a gene: 11. Germline V CDR1 and CDR2: LGHDT, YNNKEL (reference sequence). CDR3 in amino acids: CASSQTGTATSDTQYF. CDR3 nucleotide sequence: TGTGCCAGCAGCCAAACCGGGACAGCCACCTCGGATACGCAGTATTTT.

V usage is TRBV19 and J usage is TRBJ1-5, with D tentatively TRBD1 (5 bases). The CDR3 spans 13 residues. The V gene's germline CDR1 is LNHDA and CDR2 SQIVND (reference sequence). Trimming took off 5 bases at V and 8 bases at J, with 13 bases between the two ends. The CDR3: CASSLRGAEPQHF. The CDR3 DNA sequence: TGTGCCAGTAGTCTCCGCGGGGCGGAGCCCCAGCATTTT.